The 17 T cell receptor beta chains below were found in one sample sequenced in a study of shared clonotypes between healthy human individuals. Profiled with immunoSEQ multiplex PCR; TCRdb holds only in-frame clones, not every one. The data hold around 600,000 clones, with approximately 95% observed a single time. CD45RO negativity and positive selection for CCR7 defined naive CD8 cells, a population that excluded terminally differentiated effector memory CD45RA+ cells. Sample: naive CD8+ T cells sorted from blood. These receptor sequences come from a woman aged 25 to 45 in good health.

The chain employs TRBV28 and TRBJ2-7, with 9 bases lining up with TRBD2. Germline CDR1 is MDHEN and CDR2 is SYDVKM. V lost 6 bases and J lost 6; bases outside the gene matches: 9. CDR3 length: 14 residues. The CDR3 loop is CASRISGSGGEQYF. CDR3 sequence (DNA): TGTGCCAGCAGGATTAGCGGGAGTGGGGGCGAGCAGTACTTC.

The CDR3 here is CASGATGSNQPQHF. For the CDR3, the DNA is TGTGCCAGCGGGGCGACCGGGAGCAATCAGCCCCAGCATTTT. The J gene is TRBJ1-5, the V gene TRBV6-5, with a weak D call TRBD1 (5 bases). The CDR3 has 14 residues. The V gene lost 8 bases and the J gene lost 1 base, with 12 bases spanning the gap. Germline CDR1 MNHEY, CDR2 SVGAGI.

As for this clone: Distinct nucleotide sequences in the sample also encode this CDR3. The chain recombines TRBV27 with TRBJ1-1, with D perhaps TRBD1 (6 bases). Trimming took 2 bases from V and 2 from J, leaving 9 bases between them. The length of the CDR3 is 14 residues. Germline V gene data show CDR1 as MNHEY and CDR2 as SMNVEV (reference sequence). The chain's CDR3 is CASSLIGGNTEAFF. DNA for the CDR3: TGTGCCAGCAGTTTAATAGGGGGAAACACTGAAGCTTTCTTT.

V usage is TRBV7-8 and J usage is TRBJ2-7, with TRBD1 matching over 12 bases. The CDR3 has 15 amino acids. The germline V gene encodes CDR1 SGHVS and CDR2 FQNEAQ. Losses at the gene ends were 1 base for V and 5 bases for J; bases not matched to a gene: 3. The CDR3 sequence is CASSLEGTGGHEQYF. The CDR3, as DNA: TGTGCCAGCAGCTTAGAAGGGACAGGGGGCCACGAGCAGTACTTC.

The CDR3 spells CASNPLAGGDYNEQFF. DNA for the CDR3: TGTGCCAGCAACCCACTAGCGGGAGGGGACTACAATGAGCAGTTCTTC. The chain joins TRBV11-2 to TRBJ2-1; 13 bases are shared with TRBD2. The CDR3 has 16 residues. V shed 7 bases, J shed 3 bases, and the junction held 6 bases outside the gene matches. The germline gives CDR1 SGHAT, CDR2 FQNNGV.

The CDR3 bases are TGTGCCAGCAGTCTGACAGGGTCCGAGCAGTACTTC. Residues: CASSLTGSEQYF. The chain recombines TRBV27 with TRBJ2-7; 7 nucleotides match TRBD1. The CDR3 covers 12 residues. V was pared by 5 bases and J by 6 bases, with 4 bases of the junction left unmatched. The germline CDR1 and CDR2 sequences are MNHEY and SMNVEV (reference sequence).

V usage is TRBV27 and J usage is TRBJ2-2; no definite D call. The CDR3 spans 14 residues. Trimming shortened V by 2 bases and J by 10 bases, and 14 bases separated the two germline ends. Germline V CDR1 and CDR2: MNHEY, SMNVEV (reference sequence). The CDR3 DNA is TGTGCCAGCAGTTTAACACCCGCTCCGGAGGAGCTGTTTTTT. It codes for CASSLTPAPEELFF.

The chain employs TRBV28 and TRBJ2-7, with D perhaps matching TRBD1 or TRBD2 (5 bases each). Germline V gene lookup returns CDR1 MDHEN and CDR2 SYDVKM. CDR3 size: 13 residues. Trimming pared 2 bases from V and 6 bases from J, leaving 11 bases between. CDR3 nucleotides: TGTGCCAGCAGTTTACCAGGGAGCGGCGAGCAGTACTTC. It translates to CASSLPGSGEQYF.

This chain joins TRBV28 and TRBJ2-3; D is unresolved. The CDR3 runs to 19 residues. Germline loops: CDR1 MDHEN, CDR2 SYDVKM. The V gene lost 6 bases and the J gene lost 1 base, with 26 bases spanning the gap. The CDR3 is CASSQGPILTKTGTDTQYF. CDR3 bases: TGTGCCAGCAGCCAAGGTCCGATTTTGACAAAGACGGGCACAGATACGCAGTATTTT.

This rearrangement joins TRBV28 to TRBJ1-1; weak D call: TRBD1 (6 bases). With 9 bases removed from V and 11 bases from J, the gap between germline ends came to 19 bases. The germline V gene encodes CDR1 MDHEN and CDR2 SYDVKM. The CDR3 is 12 residues long. The CDR3 DNA is TGTGCCAGTTGCCCAACACAGGGTTTTGCTTTCTTT. It encodes CASCPTQGFAFF.

J is TRBJ1-2 and V is TRBV10-3; D gene uncertain. Germline CDR1 and CDR2: ENHRY and SYGVKD. The CDR3 extends over 13 amino acids. Trimming removed 6 bases from V and 3 bases from J, with 11 bases in between. The CDR3 loop reads CAISYRSYYGYTF. DNA of the CDR3: TGTGCCATCAGCTATAGATCCTACTATGGCTACACCTTC.

The rearrangement uses TRBV28 and TRBJ1-2; no clear D gene. CDR3 length: 14 residues. V lost 3 bases to trimming and J lost 1 base, with 9 bases between them. In germline, CDR1 is MDHEN, CDR2 SYDVKM. CDR3 residues: CASSFVGDNYGYTF. The CDR3 bases are TGTGCCAGCAGTTTTGTCGGGGATAACTATGGCTACACCTTC.

This clone occurred once. The chain has TRBV11-2 and TRBJ1-1, with no clear D. The V end was cut by 0 bases, the J end by 6 bases, with 5 bases between. Per germline, CDR1 SGHAT and CDR2 FQNNGV. CDR3 length equals 12 residues. The CDR3 region is CASSLEGSEAFF. The CDR3 DNA is TGTGCCAGCAGCTTAGAGGGTTCTGAAGCTTTCTTT.

This rearrangement joins TRBV20-1 to TRBJ1-1; 7 nucleotides align to TRBD1. Losses at the gene ends were 3 bases for V and 11 bases for J; bases not matched to a gene: 6. Germline CDR1 DFQATT, CDR2 SNEGSKA (reference sequence). This CDR3 is 11 amino acids long. This CDR3 reads CSASSGQAAFF. The CDR3 DNA is TGCAGTGCTAGTTCAGGACAGGCGGCTTTCTTT.

The chain uses TRBV28 and TRBJ2-1; tentative D call: TRBD2 (6 bases). The V gene lost 3 bases and the J gene lost 6 bases, with 9 bases spanning the gap. Looked up from germline, CDR1 is MDHEN and CDR2 is SYDVKM. This CDR3 region has 13 residues. The CDR3 region is CASSLPGSNEQFF. The CDR3 coding sequence is TGTGCCAGCAGTTTGCCCGGGAGCAATGAGCAGTTCTTC. Drawing the rest from reference TRBV28 and TRBJ2-1, the complete variable domain is DVKVTQSSRYLVKRTGEKVFLECVQDMDHENMFWYRQDPGLGLRLIYFSYDVKMKEKGDIPEGYSVSREKKERFSLILESASTNQTSMYLCASSLPGSNEQFFGPGTRLTVL.

The chain joins TRBV19 to TRBJ2-2; possibly TRBD1 or TRBD2 for D (5 bases each). V lost 6 bases to trimming and J lost 4 bases, with 12 bases between them. This CDR3 spans 14 amino acids. In germline, CDR1 is LNHDA, CDR2 SQIVND (reference sequence). The CDR3, as DNA: TGTGCCAGTAGGGGGACCGCGTCCACCGGGGAGCTGTTTTTT. Its protein product is CASRGTASTGELFF.

The chain is built from TRBV7-2 and TRBJ2-7, with TRBD2 matching 14 bases. CDR3 length: 17 amino acids. Trimming cost V 3 bases and J 6 bases; bases outside gene matches: 10. The germline V gene encodes CDR1 SGHTA and CDR2 FQGNSA. CDR3 bases: TGTGCCAGCAGCTTTCGACTAGCGGGAGGGCCTTGGGGCGAGCAGTACTTC. It yields the protein CASSFRLAGGPWGEQYF.